Here is one TCR beta chain with its context. Its antigen is as yet unknown. The data were taken from a study of cytomegalovirus exposure and HLA in healthy donors. Study-level points and caveats: Several of the most significant clusters appeared, in a later analysis, to be linked to common viral pathogens.

Primers: 60 Vbeta forward and 13 Jbeta reverse. Here immunoSEQ multiplex PCR was the method, and the copy in TCRdb shows in-frame clones only, minus some. The sample has 200,000 to 250,000 clones; more than 75% are singletons. V lost 4 bases, J lost 4 bases, and 16 bases lay in between. There are 16 residues in the CDR3. The germline V gene has CDR1 MGHRA and CDR2 YSYEKL. The chain joins TRBV4-1 to TRBJ2-2; D ambiguous. The clonotype was recovered from a woman aged 35 to 49 in good health and CMV-seronegative. The sample consisted of PBMCs. The CDR3 loop reads CASSLTRSEPTGELFF. The CDR3 coding sequence is TGCGCCAGCAGCCTAACAAGATCGGAGCCCACCGGGGAGCTGTTTTTT.